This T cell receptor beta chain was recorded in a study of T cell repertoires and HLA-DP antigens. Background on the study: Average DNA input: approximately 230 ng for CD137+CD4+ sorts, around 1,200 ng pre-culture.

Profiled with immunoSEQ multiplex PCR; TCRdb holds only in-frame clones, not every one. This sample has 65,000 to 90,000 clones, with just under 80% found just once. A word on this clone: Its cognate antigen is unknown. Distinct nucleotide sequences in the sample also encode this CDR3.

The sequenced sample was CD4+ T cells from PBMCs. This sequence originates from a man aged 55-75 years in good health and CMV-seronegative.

CDR3 loop: CASSGTQLALNEQFF. The DNA of the CDR3 is TGTGCCAGCAGTGGAACCCAACTGGCTCTGAATGAGCAGTTCTTC. This chain links TRBV25-1 with TRBJ2-1; no reliable D call. The CDR3 consists of 15 residues. The V and J ends lost 4 bases and 7 bases respectively, with 17 bases between them. Germline CDR1 and CDR2: MGHDK and SYGVNS.